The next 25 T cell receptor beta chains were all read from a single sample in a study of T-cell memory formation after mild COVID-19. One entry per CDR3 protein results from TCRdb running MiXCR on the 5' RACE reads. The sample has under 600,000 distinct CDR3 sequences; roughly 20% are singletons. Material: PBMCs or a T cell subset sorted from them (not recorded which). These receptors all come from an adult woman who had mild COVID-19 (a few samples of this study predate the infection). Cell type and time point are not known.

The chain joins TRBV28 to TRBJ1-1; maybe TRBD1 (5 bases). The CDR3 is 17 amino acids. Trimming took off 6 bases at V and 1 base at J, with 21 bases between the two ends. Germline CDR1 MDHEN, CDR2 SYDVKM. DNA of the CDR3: TGTGCCAGCAGCCTGGGGGGACTAAAGACCCGGAACACTGAAGCTTTCTTT. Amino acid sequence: CASSLGGLKTRNTEAFF.

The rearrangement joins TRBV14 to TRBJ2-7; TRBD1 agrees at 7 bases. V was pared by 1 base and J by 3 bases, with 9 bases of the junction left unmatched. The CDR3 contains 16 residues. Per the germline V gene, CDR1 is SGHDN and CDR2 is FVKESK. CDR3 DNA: TGTGCCAGCAGCCAAGTGATTCGGGACAGCTACTACGAGCAGTACTTC. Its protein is CASSQVIRDSYYEQYF. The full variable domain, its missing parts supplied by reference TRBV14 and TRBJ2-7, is EAGVTQFPSHSVIEKGQTVTLRCDPISGHDNLYWYRRVMGKEIKFLLHFVKESKQDESGMPNNRFLAERTGGTYSTLKVQPAELEDSGVYFCASSQVIRDSYYEQYFGPGTRLTVT.

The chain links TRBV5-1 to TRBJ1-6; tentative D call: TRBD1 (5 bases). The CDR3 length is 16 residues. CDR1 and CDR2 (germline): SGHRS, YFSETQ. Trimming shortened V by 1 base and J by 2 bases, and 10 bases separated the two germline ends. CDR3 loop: CASSLTGETYNSPLHF. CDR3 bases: TGCGCCAGCAGCTTGACGGGGGAGACCTATAATTCACCCCTCCACTTT.

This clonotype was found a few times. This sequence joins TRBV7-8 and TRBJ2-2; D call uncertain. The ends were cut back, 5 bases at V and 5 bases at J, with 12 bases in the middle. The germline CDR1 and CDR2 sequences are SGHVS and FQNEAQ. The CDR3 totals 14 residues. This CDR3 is CASSPRTTTGELFF. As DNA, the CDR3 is TGTGCCAGCAGCCCACGCACAACGACCGGGGAGCTGTTTTTT.

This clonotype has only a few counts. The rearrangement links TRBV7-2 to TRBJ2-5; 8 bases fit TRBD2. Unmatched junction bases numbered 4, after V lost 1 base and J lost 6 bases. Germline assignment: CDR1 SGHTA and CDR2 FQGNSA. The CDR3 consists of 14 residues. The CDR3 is CASSLVGGVKTQYF. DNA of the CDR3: TGTGCCAGCAGCTTAGTCGGGGGGGTGAAGACCCAGTACTTC.

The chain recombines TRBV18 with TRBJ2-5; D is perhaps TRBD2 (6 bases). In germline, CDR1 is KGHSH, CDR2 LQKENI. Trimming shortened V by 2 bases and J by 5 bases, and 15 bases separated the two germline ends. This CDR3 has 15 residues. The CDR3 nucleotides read TGTGCCAGCTCACCAGGCTGGGGGGTACAGGAGACCCAGTACTTC. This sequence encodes CASSPGWGVQETQYF.

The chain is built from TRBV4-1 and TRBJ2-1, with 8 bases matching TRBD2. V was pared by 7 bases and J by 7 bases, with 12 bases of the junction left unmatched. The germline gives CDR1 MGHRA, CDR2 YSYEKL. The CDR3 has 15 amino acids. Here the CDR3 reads CASTRAAGGLNEQFF. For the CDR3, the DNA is TGCGCCAGCACTCGGGCGGCGGGGGGCCTGAATGAGCAGTTCTTC.

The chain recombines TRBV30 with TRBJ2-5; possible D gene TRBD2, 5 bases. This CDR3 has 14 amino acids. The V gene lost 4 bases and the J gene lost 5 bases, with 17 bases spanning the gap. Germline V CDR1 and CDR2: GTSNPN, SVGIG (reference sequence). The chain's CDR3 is CAWTPTGSWETQYF. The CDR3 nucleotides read TGTGCCTGGACTCCAACGGGGTCATGGGAGACCCAGTACTTC. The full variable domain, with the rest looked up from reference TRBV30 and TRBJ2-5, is SQTIHQWPATLVQPVGSPLSLECTVEGTSNPNLYWYRQAAGRGLQLLFYSVGIGQISSEVPQNLSASRPQDRQFILSSKKLLLSDSGFYLCAWTPTGSWETQYFGPGTRLLVL.

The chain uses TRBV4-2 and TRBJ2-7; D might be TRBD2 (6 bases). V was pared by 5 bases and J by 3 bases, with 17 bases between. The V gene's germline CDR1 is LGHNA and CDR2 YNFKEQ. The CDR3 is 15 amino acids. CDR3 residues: CASSFGGVGFYEQYF. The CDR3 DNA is TGTGCCAGCAGCTTTGGCGGGGTTGGGTTCTACGAGCAGTACTTC.

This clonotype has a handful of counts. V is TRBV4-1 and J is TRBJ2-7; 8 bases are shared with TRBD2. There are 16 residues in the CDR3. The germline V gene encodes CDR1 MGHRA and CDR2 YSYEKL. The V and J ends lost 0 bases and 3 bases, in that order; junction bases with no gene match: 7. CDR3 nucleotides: TGCGCCAGCAGCCAAGATGGAACGGGAGGGTACTACGAGCAGTACTTC. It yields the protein CASSQDGTGGYYEQYF.

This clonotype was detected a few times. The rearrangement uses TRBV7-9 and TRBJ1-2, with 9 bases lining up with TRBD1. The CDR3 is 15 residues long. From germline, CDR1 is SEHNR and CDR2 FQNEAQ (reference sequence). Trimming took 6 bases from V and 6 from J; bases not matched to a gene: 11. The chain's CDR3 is CASSPQTGGANGYTF. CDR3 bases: TGTGCCAGCAGTCCTCAGACAGGGGGTGCCAATGGCTACACCTTC. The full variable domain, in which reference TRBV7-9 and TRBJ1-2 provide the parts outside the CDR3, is DTGVSQNPRHKITKRGQNVTFRCDPISEHNRLYWYRQTLGQGPEFLTYFQNEAQLEKSRLLSDRFSAERPKGSFSTLEIQRTEQGDSAMYLCASSPQTGGANGYTFGSGTRLTVV.

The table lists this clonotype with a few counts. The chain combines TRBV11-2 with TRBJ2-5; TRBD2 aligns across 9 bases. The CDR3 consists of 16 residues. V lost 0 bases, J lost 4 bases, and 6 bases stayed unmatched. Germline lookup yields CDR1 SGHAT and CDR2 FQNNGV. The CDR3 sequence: CASSLDLVSGGETQYF. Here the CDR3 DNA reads TGTGCCAGCAGCTTAGATCTGGTTAGCGGGGGAGAGACCCAGTACTTC.

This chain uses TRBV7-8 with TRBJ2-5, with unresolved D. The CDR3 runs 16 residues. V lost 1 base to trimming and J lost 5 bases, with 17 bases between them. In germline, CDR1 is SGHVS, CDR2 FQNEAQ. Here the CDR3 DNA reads TGTGCCAGCAGCTTAGTAGAAGCCGGACGCAGCGAGACCCAGTACTTC. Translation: CASSLVEAGRSETQYF.

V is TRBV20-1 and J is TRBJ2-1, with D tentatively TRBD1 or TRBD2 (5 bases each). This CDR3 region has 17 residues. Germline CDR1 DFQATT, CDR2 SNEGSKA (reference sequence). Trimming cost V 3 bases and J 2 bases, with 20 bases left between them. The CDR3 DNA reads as TGCAGTGCTAGGGGGGTAACCGAAGCGAGGGCCTACAATGAGCAGTTCTTC. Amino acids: CSARGVTEARAYNEQFF.

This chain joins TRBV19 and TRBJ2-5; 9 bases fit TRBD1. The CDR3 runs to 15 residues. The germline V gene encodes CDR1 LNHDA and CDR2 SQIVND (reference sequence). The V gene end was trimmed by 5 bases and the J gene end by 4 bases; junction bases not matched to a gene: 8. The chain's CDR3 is CASSVRDRDGETQYF. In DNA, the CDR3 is TGTGCCAGTAGTGTCCGGGACAGGGATGGAGAGACCCAGTACTTC.

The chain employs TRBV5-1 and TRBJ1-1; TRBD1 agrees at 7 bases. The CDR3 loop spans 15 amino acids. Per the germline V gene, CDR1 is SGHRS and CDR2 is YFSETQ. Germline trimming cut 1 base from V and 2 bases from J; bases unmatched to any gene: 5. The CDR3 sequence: CASSLWDSLNTEAFF. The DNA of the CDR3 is TGCGCCAGCAGCTTGTGGGACAGCTTAAACACTGAAGCTTTCTTT.

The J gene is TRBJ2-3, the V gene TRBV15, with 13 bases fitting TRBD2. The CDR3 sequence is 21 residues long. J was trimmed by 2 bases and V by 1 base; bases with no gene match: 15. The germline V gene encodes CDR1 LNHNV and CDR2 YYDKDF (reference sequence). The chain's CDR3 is CATSRVSDGGLAGHTTDTQYF. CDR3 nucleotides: TGTGCCACCAGCAGAGTCTCTGACGGGGGACTAGCGGGACATACCACAGATACGCAGTATTTT.

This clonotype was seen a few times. The CDR3 reads CASSAAGQGRYGYTF. The CDR3 DNA sequence: TGTGCCAGCAGCGCCGCCGGACAGGGCCGTTATGGCTACACCTTC. V gene TRBV9 combines with J gene TRBJ1-2; 8 bases line up with TRBD1. V was clipped by 3 bases and J by 5 bases; unmatched bases: 9. Germline lookup yields CDR1 SGDLS and CDR2 YYNGEE. The CDR3 totals 15 residues.

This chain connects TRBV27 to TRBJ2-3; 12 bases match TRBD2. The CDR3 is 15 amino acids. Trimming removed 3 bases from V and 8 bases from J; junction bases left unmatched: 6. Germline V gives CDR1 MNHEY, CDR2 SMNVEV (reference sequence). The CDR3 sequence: CASSFAGTSGRTQYF. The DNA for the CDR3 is TGTGCCAGCAGTTTCGCAGGGACTAGCGGGCGTACGCAGTATTTT.

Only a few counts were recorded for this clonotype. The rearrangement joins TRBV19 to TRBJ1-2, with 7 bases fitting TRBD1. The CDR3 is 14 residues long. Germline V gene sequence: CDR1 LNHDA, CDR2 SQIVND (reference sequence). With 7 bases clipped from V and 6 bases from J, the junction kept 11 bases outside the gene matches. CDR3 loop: CASTAGQGVNGYTF. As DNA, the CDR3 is TGTGCCAGTACCGCGGGGCAGGGGGTAAATGGCTACACCTTC.

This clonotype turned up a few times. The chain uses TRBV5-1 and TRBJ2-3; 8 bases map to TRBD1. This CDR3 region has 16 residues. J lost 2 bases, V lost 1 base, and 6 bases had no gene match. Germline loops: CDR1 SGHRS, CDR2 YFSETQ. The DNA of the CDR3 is TGCGCCAGCAGCTTGCACGGACAGGGTTACACAGATACGCAGTATTTT. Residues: CASSLHGQGYTDTQYF.

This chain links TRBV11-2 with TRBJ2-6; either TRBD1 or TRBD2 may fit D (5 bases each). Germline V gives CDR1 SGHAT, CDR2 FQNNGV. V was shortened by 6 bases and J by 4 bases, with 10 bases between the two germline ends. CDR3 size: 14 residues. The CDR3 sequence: CASRGTSGANVLTF. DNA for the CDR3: TGTGCCAGCAGGGGGACGTCCGGGGCCAACGTCCTGACTTTC. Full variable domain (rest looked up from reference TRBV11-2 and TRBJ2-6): EAGVAQSPRYKIIEKRQSVAFWCNPISGHATLYWYQQILGQGPKLLIQFQNNGVVDDSQLPKDRFSAERLKGVDSTLKIQPAKLEDSAVYLCASRGTSGANVLTFGAGSRLTVL.

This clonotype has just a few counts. CDR3 nucleotides: TGCAGCGTTGATTGGCACAATGAGCAGTTCTTC. Protein: CSVDWHNEQFF. This chain uses TRBV29-1 with TRBJ2-1; D is uncertain. Trimming shortened V by 3 bases and J by 5 bases, and 5 bases separated the two germline ends. The CDR3 has 11 amino acids. Looked up from germline, CDR1 is SQVTM and CDR2 is ANQGSEA.

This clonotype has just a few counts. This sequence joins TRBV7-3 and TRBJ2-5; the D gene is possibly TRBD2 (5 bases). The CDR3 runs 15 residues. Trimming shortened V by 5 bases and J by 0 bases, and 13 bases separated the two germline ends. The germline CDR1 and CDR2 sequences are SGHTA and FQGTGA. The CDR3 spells CASSPGGGYQETQYF. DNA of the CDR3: TGTGCCAGCAGCCCGGGTGGCGGGTACCAAGAGACCCAGTACTTC.

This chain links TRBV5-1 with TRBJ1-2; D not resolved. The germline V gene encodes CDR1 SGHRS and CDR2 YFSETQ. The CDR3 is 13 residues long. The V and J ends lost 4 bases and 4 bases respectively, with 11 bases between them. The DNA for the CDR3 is TGCGCCAGCAGCGACACGTCAGGCTATGGCTACACCTTC. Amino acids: CASSDTSGYGYTF.